Following are 22 T cell receptor beta chains from one sample sequenced in a study of early T cells in non-severe SARS-CoV-2 infection. TCRdb re-called the 5' RACE reads with MiXCR, one entry per CDR3 protein. Here the sample spans 30,000 to 40,000 distinct CDR3 sequences, 5.4% being singletons. The sequencing here drew on whole blood, taken at baseline. These receptors came from an adult who was a healthcare worker with PCR-confirmed SARS-CoV-2 infection or an uninfected control (not recorded which).

This clonotype was picked up many times. This rearrangement joins TRBV20-1 to TRBJ2-1; 11 bases are shared with TRBD2. J lost 6 bases, V lost 1 base, and 14 bases had no gene match. The CDR3 extends over 18 amino acids. Germline CDR1 and CDR2: DFQATT and SNEGSKA (reference sequence). CDR3: CSARVILGLAGGSNEQFF. As DNA, the CDR3 is TGCAGTGCTAGAGTGATTTTGGGCCTAGCGGGAGGAAGCAATGAGCAGTTCTTC.

This clonotype has at least ten counts. This rearrangement joins TRBV20-1 to TRBJ2-7, with 8 bases aligning to TRBD2. The CDR3 is made up of 11 amino acids. The germline V gene encodes CDR1 DFQATT and CDR2 SNEGSKA (reference sequence). V lost 6 bases and J lost 6; bases outside the gene matches: 4. The CDR3 nucleotides read TGCAGTGCATCCCGGGAGGGCGAGCAGTACGTC. It translates to CSASREGEQYV.

This clonotype was recorded many times. The chain joins TRBV11-2 to TRBJ2-7; D call uncertain. The V and J ends lost 2 bases and 7 bases respectively, with 9 bases between them. The germline gives CDR1 SGHAT, CDR2 FQNNGV. The CDR3 is 12 amino acids. CDR3 DNA: TGTGCCAGCAGCTTATTAGCACGGGAGCAGTACTTC. It yields the protein CASSLLAREQYF.

This clonotype was counted at least ten times. CDR3 sequence (DNA): TGTGCCAGCAGCCCGAGCCTGAATGAGCAGTTCTTC. This codes for CASSPSLNEQFF. The chain is built from TRBV11-3 and TRBJ2-1; no firm D call. The CDR3 runs 12 residues. Germline V CDR1 and CDR2: SGHNT, YENEEA. The V gene lost 5 bases and the J gene lost 7 bases, with 9 bases spanning the gap.

This clonotype was observed many times. The genes are TRBV12-3 or TRBV12-4 and TRBJ2-7; tentatively, D is TRBD1 (8 bases). CDR3 size: 13 residues. Trimming removed 5 bases at V and 7 bases at J, with 15 bases between. CDR3 sequence (DNA): TGTGCCAGCAGTCACACAGGGGGGGGTGAGCAGTACTTC. This translates into CASSHTGGGEQYF.

This clonotype appeared many times. V and J are TRBV29-1 and TRBJ1-1, with 8 nucleotides matching TRBD1. J lost 9 bases, V lost 5 bases, and 11 bases had no gene match. CDR1 and CDR2 (germline): SQVTM, ANQGSEA. The CDR3 spans 13 residues. The CDR3 coding sequence is TGCAGCGTTAAGGGGGCAGGGGGCTTTAAAGCTTTCTTT. It translates to CSVKGAGGFKAFF.

The table lists this clonotype with many counts. The V call is TRBV5-4, the J call TRBJ2-1, with 10 bases matching TRBD2. J lost 8 bases, V lost 4 bases, and 12 bases had no gene match. This CDR3 region has 16 residues. Germline CDR1 SGHNT, CDR2 YYREEE (reference sequence). The CDR3 protein is CASSDGSAGGWHEQFF. DNA of the CDR3: TGTGCCAGCAGCGATGGCTCAGCGGGAGGGTGGCATGAGCAGTTCTTC.

Ten or more counts support this clonotype. The chain uses TRBV19 and TRBJ2-1; possible D gene TRBD2, 6 bases. CDR1 is LNHDA and CDR2 is SQIVND in the germline V gene (reference sequence). The CDR3 contains 15 residues. V lost 7 bases and J 0 bases, leaving 13 bases between the germline ends. The CDR3 DNA sequence: TGTGCCAGTATGACGGCGGGGAGCTCCTACAATGAGCAGTTCTTC. It yields the protein CASMTAGSSYNEQFF.

This clonotype was counted many times. The V gene is TRBV7-9, the J gene TRBJ2-7, with D possibly called TRBD1 or TRBD2 (5 bases each). V was trimmed by 1 base and J by 2 bases, leaving 9 bases between them. The CDR3 covers 14 residues. CDR1 is SEHNR, CDR2 FQNEAQ, per germline (reference sequence). The CDR3 nucleotides read TGTGCCAGCAGCTTAGGGGGGTCCGCCTACGAGCAGTACGTC. Its translation: CASSLGGSAYEQYV.

This sequence joins TRBV12-3 or TRBV12-4 and TRBJ2-3; D is perhaps TRBD1 or TRBD2 (6 bases each). V lost 7 bases, J lost 5 bases, and 19 bases lay in between. The CDR3 spans 15 residues. CDR3 residues: CASTLPGARGDTQYF. The CDR3 coding sequence is TGTGCCAGCACCCTCCCGGGGGCGCGGGGAGATACGCAGTATTTT.

In this sample, this clonotype turned up many times. The rearrangement uses TRBV7-2 and TRBJ2-7, with 8 bases fitting TRBD1. The germline V gene has CDR1 SGHTA and CDR2 FQGNSA. This CDR3 has 14 amino acids. Losses at the gene ends were 5 bases for V and 4 bases for J; bases not matched to a gene: 7. The CDR3 coding sequence is TGTGCCAGCAGCCAAAACGGACAGGGTTACGAGCAGTACGTC. Translated: CASSQNGQGYEQYV.

This clonotype appeared a few times. The genes are TRBV18 and TRBJ2-3; tentatively, D is TRBD2 (6 bases). The CDR3 covers 15 residues. CDR1 KGHSH and CDR2 LQKENI come from the germline V gene. V lost 6 bases, J lost 0 bases, and 13 bases lay in between. The CDR3 is CASSRGSLSTDTQYF. CDR3 bases: TGTGCCAGCTCGCGGGGTTCGCTAAGCACAGATACGCAGTATTTT.

This clonotype was seen repeatedly, ten times or more. This rearrangement joins TRBV7-8 to TRBJ2-5; D remains unclear. V lost 3 bases, J lost 5 bases, and 7 bases lay in between. Germline values: CDR1 SGHVS, CDR2 FQNEAQ. The CDR3 covers 12 residues. The CDR3 bases are TGTGCCAGCAGCTTCCCCTTCGAGACCCAGTACTTC. Translation gives CASSFPFETQYF.

This clonotype was counted at least ten times. This rearrangement joins TRBV28 to TRBJ2-3; D may be TRBD2 (7 bases). Germline CDR1 and CDR2: MDHEN and SYDVKM. V was cut by 4 bases and J by 3 bases, with 14 bases left in between. There are 15 residues in the CDR3. The CDR3 here is CASSSIRGGTDTQYF. The DNA of the CDR3 is TGTGCCAGCAGTTCGATTAGGGGGGGGACAGATACGCAGTATTTT.

This clonotype has more than one count but fewer than ten. The chain joins TRBV7-6 to TRBJ2-3; D gene unclear. This CDR3 contains 13 residues. The germline V and J ends were trimmed by 0 bases and 6 bases, with 7 bases remaining between them. Germline assignment: CDR1 SGHVS and CDR2 FNYEAQ. The DNA of the CDR3 is TGTGCCAGCAGCTTAGCCTCCGCGGATACGCAGTATTTT. This translates into CASSLASADTQYF.

This clonotype was detected many times. The genes are TRBV25-1 and TRBJ2-1; D may be TRBD2 (5 bases). From germline, CDR1 is MGHDK and CDR2 SYGVNS. The CDR3 extends over 11 amino acids. V was trimmed by 6 bases and J by 9 bases, leaving 9 bases between them. The CDR3 spells CASRVASEQFF. The CDR3 region has the DNA TGTGCCAGCAGGGTAGCGAGTGAGCAGTTCTTC.

The table lists this clonotype with many counts. The V and J genes are TRBV2 and TRBJ2-1; possible D gene TRBD2, 5 bases. This CDR3 comprises 13 residues. The germline CDR1 and CDR2 sequences are SNHLY and FYNNEI. The germline V and J ends were trimmed by 8 bases and 8 bases, with 16 bases remaining between them. This chain's CDR3 is CASHYGLRDEQFF. The CDR3 DNA follows: TGTGCCAGCCACTATGGACTGAGGGATGAGCAGTTCTTC.

This clonotype showed up just a few times. The CDR3 loop reads CAISSGTGFEETQYF. The CDR3 DNA is TGTGCCATCAGTTCCGGGACAGGCTTCGAGGAGACCCAGTACTTC. The chain carries TRBV10-3 and TRBJ2-5; 8 positions match TRBD1. Losses at the gene ends were 5 bases for V and 5 bases for J; bases not matched to a gene: 10. Germline assignment: CDR1 ENHRY and CDR2 SYGVKD. The CDR3 is 15 residues long.

Many counts were recorded for this clonotype. The chain joins TRBV12-3 or TRBV12-4 to TRBJ2-7; D is perhaps TRBD2 (5 bases). The ends were cut back, 0 bases at V and 2 bases at J, with 14 bases in the middle. This CDR3 comprises 16 residues. The CDR3 sequence is CASSLALTRSAYEQYF. CDR3 DNA sequence: TGTGCCAGCAGTTTAGCCCTCACTAGGTCCGCCTACGAGCAGTACTTC.

This clonotype showed up many times. The chain links TRBV6-2 or TRBV6-3 to TRBJ2-2; D possibly corresponds to TRBD1 (5 bases). The V gene lost 5 bases and the J gene lost 4 bases, with 8 bases spanning the gap. There are 13 residues in the CDR3. The germline CDR1 and CDR2 sequences are MNHEY and SVGEGT. The CDR3 is CASSDRATGELFF. As DNA, the CDR3 is TGTGCCAGCAGTGACAGAGCCACCGGGGAGCTGTTTTTT.

A remark on this clonotype: Given a much more abundant clone one base away, this may be a read error. Here the CDR3 DNA reads TGTCCCAGCAGCCTACTCTCGGCAGTTTCCTATGGCTACACCTTC. Its translation is CPSSLLSAVSYGYTF. The chain carries TRBV7-2 and TRBJ1-2, with D unclear. CDR1 is SGHTA, CDR2 FQGNSA, per germline. The CDR3 has 15 residues.

This clonotype was counted only a few times. The chain recombines TRBV3-1 with TRBJ2-5, with D possibly TRBD2 on 6 matching bases. Germline V gene data show CDR1 as LGHDT and CDR2 as YNNKEL (reference sequence). This CDR3 contains 17 residues. V lost 0 bases and J 5 bases, leaving 19 bases between the germline ends. This CDR3 is CASSQEVGDPGRETQYF. As DNA, the CDR3 is TGTGCCAGCAGCCAAGAGGTCGGGGATCCGGGGAGGGAGACCCAGTACTTC.